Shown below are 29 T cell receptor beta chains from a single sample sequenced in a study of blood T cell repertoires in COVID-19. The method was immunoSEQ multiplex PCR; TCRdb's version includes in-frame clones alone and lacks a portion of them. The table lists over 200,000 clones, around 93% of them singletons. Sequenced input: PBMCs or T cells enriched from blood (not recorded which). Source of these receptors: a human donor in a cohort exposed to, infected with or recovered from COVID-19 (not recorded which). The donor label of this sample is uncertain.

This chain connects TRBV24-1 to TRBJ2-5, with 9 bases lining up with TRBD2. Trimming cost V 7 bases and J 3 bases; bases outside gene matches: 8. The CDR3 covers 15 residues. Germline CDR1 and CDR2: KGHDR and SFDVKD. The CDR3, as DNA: TGTGCCACCAGCGGAGGGGCTAGCGGGGAAGAGACCCAGTACTTC. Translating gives CATSGGASGEETQYF.

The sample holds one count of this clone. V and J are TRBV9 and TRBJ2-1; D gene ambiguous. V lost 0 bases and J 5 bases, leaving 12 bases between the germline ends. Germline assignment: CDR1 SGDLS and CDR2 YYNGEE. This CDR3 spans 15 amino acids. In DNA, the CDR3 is TGTGCCAGCAGCGTAGCTCCCAGCCGGGACAATGAGCAGTTCTTC. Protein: CASSVAPSRDNEQFF.

CDR3 sequence: CASSLTTGQGFDYGYTF. DNA for the CDR3: TGTGCCAGCAGCTTAACTACCGGACAGGGGTTTGACTATGGCTACACCTTC. The chain employs TRBV7-9 and TRBJ1-2, with 9 bases lining up with TRBD1. V was clipped by 2 bases and J by 3 bases; unmatched bases: 10. From germline, CDR1 is SEHNR and CDR2 FQNEAQ (reference sequence). CDR3 size: 17 residues.

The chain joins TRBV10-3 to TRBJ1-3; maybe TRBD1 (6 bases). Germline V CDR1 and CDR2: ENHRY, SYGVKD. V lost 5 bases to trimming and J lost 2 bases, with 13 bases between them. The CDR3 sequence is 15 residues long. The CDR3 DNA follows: TGTGCCATCAGTAGGGGGGGACCCACTGGAAACACCATATATTTT. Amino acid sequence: CAISRGGPTGNTIYF.

CDR3 sequence: CASSLDAASPREQYF. The CDR3 DNA reads as TGTGCCAGCAGCTTAGATGCGGCATCCCCACGCGAGCAGTACTTC. The rearrangement joins TRBV7-2 to TRBJ2-7; D call uncertain. CDR3 size: 15 residues. Germline V gene sequence: CDR1 SGHTA, CDR2 FQGNSA. Trimming took 1 base from V and 6 from J, leaving 16 bases between them.

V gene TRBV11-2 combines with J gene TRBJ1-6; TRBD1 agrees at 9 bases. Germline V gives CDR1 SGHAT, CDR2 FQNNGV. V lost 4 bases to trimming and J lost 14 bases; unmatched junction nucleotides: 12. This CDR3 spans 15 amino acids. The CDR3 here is CASSSGQGTPSALHF. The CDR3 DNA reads TGTGCCAGCAGCTCCGGACAGGGGACCCCTTCGGCCCTCCACTTT.

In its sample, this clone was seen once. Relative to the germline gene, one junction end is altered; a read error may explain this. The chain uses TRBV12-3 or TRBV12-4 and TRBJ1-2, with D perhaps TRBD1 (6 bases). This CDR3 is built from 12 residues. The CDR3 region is CASTLGGPPFSF. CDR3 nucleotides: TGTGCCAGCACCTTGGGGGGGCCTCCCTTCTCCTTC.

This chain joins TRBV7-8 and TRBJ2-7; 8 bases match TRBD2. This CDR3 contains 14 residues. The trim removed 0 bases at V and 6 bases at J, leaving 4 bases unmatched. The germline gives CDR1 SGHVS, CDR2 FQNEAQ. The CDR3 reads CASSLAPTSAEQYF. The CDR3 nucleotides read TGTGCCAGCAGCTTAGCCCCGACTAGCGCCGAGCAGTACTTC.

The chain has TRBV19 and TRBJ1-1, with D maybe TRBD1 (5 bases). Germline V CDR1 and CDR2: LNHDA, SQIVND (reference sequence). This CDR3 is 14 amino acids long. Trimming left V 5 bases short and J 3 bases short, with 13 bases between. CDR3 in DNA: TGTGCCAGTAGTCCGGGGACTTCCCACACTGAAGCTTTCTTT. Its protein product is CASSPGTSHTEAFF.

The CDR3 sequence is CASRLRQGAKTEAFF. CDR3 nucleotide sequence: TGTGCCAGCAGGCTCAGACAGGGGGCGAAAACTGAAGCTTTCTTT. V and J are TRBV2 and TRBJ1-1, with TRBD1 identical over 10 bases. CDR3 size: 15 residues. The germline CDR1 and CDR2 sequences are SNHLY and FYNNEI. Trimming at V came to 6 bases and at J to 5 bases, leaving 9 bases not matched to a gene.

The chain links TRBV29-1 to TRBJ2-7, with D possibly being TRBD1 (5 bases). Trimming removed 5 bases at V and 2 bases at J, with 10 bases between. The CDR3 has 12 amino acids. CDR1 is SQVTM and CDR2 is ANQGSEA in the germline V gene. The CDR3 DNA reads TGCAGCGTTACAGGCGGCACCTACGAGCAGTACTTC. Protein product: CSVTGGTYEQYF.

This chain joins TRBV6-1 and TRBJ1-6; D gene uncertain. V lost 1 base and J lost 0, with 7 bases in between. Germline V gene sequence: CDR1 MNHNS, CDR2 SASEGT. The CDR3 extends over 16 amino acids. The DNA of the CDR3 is TGTGCCAGCAGTGAAGTCGGGAGCTCCTATAATTCACCCCTCCACTTT. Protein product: CASSEVGSSYNSPLHF.

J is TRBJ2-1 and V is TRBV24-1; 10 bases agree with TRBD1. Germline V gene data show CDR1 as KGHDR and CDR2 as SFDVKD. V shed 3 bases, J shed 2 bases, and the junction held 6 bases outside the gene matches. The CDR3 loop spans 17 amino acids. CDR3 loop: CATSDRGQGDPYNEQFF. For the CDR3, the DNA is TGTGCCACCAGTGATCGTGGACAGGGGGACCCCTACAATGAGCAGTTCTTC.

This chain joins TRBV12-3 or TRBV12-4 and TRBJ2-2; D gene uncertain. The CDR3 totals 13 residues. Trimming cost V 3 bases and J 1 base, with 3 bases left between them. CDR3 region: CASSFGNTGELFF. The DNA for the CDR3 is TGTGCCAGCAGTTTCGGGAACACCGGGGAGCTGTTTTTT.

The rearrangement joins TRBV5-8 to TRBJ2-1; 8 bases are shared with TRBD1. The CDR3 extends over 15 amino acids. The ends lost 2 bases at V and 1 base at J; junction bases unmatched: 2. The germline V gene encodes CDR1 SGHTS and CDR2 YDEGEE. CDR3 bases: TGTGCCAGCAGCTTAGACAGGGGTTCCTACAATGAGCAGTTCTTC. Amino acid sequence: CASSLDRGSYNEQFF.

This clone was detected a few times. The CDR3 region has the DNA TGTGCCAGCAGCGTAGAGACGCAGGATTACTCTGGAAACACCATATATTTT. Protein sequence: CASSVETQDYSGNTIYF. The rearrangement uses TRBV9 and TRBJ1-3, with D unresolved. CDR1 and CDR2 from the germline V gene are SGDLS and YYNGEE. This CDR3 is 17 amino acids long. V was trimmed by 0 bases and J by 0 bases, leaving 13 bases between them.

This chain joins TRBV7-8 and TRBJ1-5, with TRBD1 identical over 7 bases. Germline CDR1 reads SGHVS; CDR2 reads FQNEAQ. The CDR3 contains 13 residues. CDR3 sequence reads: CGTGTASNQPQHF. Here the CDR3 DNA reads TGTGGTACCGGGACAGCATCTAATCAGCCCCAGCATTTT.

This CDR3 reads CASSVEETAPGYTF. CDR3 coding DNA: TGTGCCAGCAGCGTAGAGGAGACGGCCCCCGGCTACACCTTC. The chain carries TRBV9 and TRBJ1-2, with no clear D. The CDR3 has 14 residues. In germline, CDR1 is SGDLS, CDR2 YYNGEE. V was cut by 0 bases and J by 8 bases, with 14 bases left in between.

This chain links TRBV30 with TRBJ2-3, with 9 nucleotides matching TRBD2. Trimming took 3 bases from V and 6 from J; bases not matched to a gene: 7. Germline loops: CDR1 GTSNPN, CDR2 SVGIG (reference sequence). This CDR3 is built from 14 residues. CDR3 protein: CAWRPGLASDTQYF. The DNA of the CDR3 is TGTGCCTGGAGGCCGGGACTAGCATCTGATACGCAGTATTTT. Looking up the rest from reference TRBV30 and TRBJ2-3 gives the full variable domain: SQTIHQWPATLVQPVGSPLSLECTVEGTSNPNLYWYRQAAGRGLQLLFYSVGIGQISSEVPQNLSASRPQDRQFILSSKKLLLSDSGFYLCAWRPGLASDTQYFGPGTRLTVL.

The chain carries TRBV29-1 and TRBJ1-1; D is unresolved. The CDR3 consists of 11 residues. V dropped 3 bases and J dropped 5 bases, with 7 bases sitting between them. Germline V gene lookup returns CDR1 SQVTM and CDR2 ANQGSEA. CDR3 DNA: TGCAGCGTTGAGTGGCAGACTGAAGCTTTCTTT. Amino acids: CSVEWQTEAFF.

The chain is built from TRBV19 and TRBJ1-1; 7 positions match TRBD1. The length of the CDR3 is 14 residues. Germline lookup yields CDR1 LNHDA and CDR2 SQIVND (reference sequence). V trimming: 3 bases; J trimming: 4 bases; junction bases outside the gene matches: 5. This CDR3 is CASSMNRDSTEAFF. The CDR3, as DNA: TGTGCCAGTAGTATGAACAGGGACAGCACTGAAGCTTTCTTT.

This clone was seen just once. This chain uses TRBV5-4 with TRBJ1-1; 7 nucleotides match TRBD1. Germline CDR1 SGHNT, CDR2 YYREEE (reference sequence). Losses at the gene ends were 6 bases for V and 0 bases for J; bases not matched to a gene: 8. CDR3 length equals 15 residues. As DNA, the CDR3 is TGTGCCAGCATCGACCGGGACAGAGTGAACACTGAAGCTTTCTTT. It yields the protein CASIDRDRVNTEAFF.

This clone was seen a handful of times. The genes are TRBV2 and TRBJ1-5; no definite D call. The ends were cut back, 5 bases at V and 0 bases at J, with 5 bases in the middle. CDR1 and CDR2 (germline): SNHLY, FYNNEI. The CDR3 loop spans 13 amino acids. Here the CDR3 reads CASSLDSNQPQHF. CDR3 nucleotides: TGTGCCAGCAGTCTAGATAGCAATCAGCCCCAGCATTTT.

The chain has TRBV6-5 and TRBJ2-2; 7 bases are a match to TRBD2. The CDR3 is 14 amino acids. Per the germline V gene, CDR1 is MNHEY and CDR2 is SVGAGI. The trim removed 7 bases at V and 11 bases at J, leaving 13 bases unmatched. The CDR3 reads CASTPGTTFGELFF. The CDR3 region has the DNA TGTGCCAGCACCCCCGGGACTACATTTGGAGAGCTGTTTTTT.

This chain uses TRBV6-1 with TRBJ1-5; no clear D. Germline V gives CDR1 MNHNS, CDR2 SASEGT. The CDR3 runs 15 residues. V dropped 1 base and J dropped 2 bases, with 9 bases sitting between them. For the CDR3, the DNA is TGTGCCAGCAGTGAAGGGCAGATTGGCAATCAGCCCCAGCATTTT. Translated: CASSEGQIGNQPQHF.

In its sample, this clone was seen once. CDR3 loop: CASSPAVDRTATNEKLFF. For the CDR3, the DNA is TGTGCCAGTAGCCCTGCTGTGGACAGGACTGCAACTAATGAAAAACTGTTTTTT. The chain links TRBV19 to TRBJ1-4, with 7 positions matching TRBD1. The CDR3 extends over 18 amino acids. Looked up from germline, CDR1 is LNHDA and CDR2 is SQIVND (reference sequence). Trimming took 6 bases from V and 0 from J; bases not matched to a gene: 13.

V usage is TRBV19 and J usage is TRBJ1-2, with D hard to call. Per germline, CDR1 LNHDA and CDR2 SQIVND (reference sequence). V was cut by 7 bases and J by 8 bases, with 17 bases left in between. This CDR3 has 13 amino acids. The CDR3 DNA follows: TGTGCCAGTAACGGTGGAGGAGGAGGAGGCTACACCTTC. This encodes CASNGGGGGGYTF.

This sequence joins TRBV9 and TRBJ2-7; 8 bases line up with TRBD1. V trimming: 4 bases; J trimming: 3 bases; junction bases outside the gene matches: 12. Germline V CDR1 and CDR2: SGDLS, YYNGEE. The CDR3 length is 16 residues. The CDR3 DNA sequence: TGTGCCAGCAGCCCCGACCTGACAGGGGAAAACTACGAGCAGTACTTC. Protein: CASSPDLTGENYEQYF.

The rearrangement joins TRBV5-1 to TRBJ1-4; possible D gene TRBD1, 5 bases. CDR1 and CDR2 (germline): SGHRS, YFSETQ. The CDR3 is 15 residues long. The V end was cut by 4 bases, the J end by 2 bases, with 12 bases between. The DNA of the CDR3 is TGCGCCAGCAGCCTTGGGGGGGTCACTAATGAAAAACTGTTTTTT. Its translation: CASSLGGVTNEKLFF.